A selection of T cell receptor beta chains follows, all from one sample in a study of blood T cell repertoires in COVID-19. Using immunoSEQ multiplex PCR, the repertoire was profiled, and TCRdb retains in-frame clones only, with some absent. The table lists around 100,000 clones, just under 85% of them singletons, with 8.5% to 10% in the top ten. Input material: peripheral blood. The receptor source for this set is a middle-aged man with active or convalescent COVID-19. Each CDR3 is given with its conserved first and last residue. The order of the fields is clone size, J gene, D gene, V gene, CDR3 protein, CDR3 DNA. A D gene is named only where the DNA matches it firmly. Clone size is shown for a subset of rows, as once, few, many or a class of expanded clone.

- TRBJ2-7 TRBD2 TRBV6-2/TRBV6-3 CASSSQRGGQRGGYEQYF TGTGCCAGCAGTTCCCAGCGGGGGGGCCAAAGAGGAGGATACGAGCAGTACTTC
few TRBJ2-7 - TRBV6-2/TRBV6-3 CASSTRYYEQYF TGTGCCAGCAGTACCAGGTACTACGAGCAGTACTTC
- TRBJ1-4 - TRBV4-2 CASSQGPSATNEKLFF TGTGCCAGCAGCCAGGGGCCCAGTGCAACTAATGAAAAACTGTTTTTT
- TRBJ1-3 TRBD1 TRBV6-6 CASSYSRQGNGNTIYF TGTGCCAGCAGTTACTCGCGACAGGGGAATGGAAACACCATATATTTT
- TRBJ1-4 - TRBV30 CAWSAGWLEKLFF TGTGCCTGGAGTGCGGGATGGCTTGAAAAACTGTTTTTT
- TRBJ1-2 - TRBV2 CASRRDYGYTF TGTGCCAGCCGGAGGGACTATGGCTACACCTTC
- TRBJ1-1 - TRBV7-9 CASSLDGTSNTEAFF TGTGCCAGCAGCTTAGACGGGACATCGAACACTGAAGCTTTCTTT
- TRBJ1-3 - TRBV3-1/TRBV3-2 CASSQGPGASGNTIYF TGTGCCAGCAGCCAAGGTCCAGGGGCCTCTGGAAACACCATATATTTT
- TRBJ2-5 - TRBV18 CASSPGKETQYF TGTGCCAGCTCACCAGGCAAAGAGACCCAGTACTTC
- TRBJ1-2 - TRBV19 CASSIDPPTNAYGYTF TGTGCCAGTAGTATAGATCCCCCTACGAATGCCTATGGCTACACCTTC
- TRBJ1-5 TRBD1 TRBV6-2/TRBV6-3 CASSYRDRAWNNQPQHF TGTGCCAGCAGTTACCGGGACAGGGCGTGGAACAATCAGCCCCAGCATTTT
- TRBJ2-2 TRBD1 TRBV9 CASSVLQGANTGELFF TGTGCCAGCAGCGTATTGCAGGGGGCGAACACCGGGGAGCTGTTTTTT
- TRBJ1-1 TRBD1 TRBV29-1 CSVGRGITSTEAFF TGCAGCGTTGGCAGGGGGATAACGAGCACTGAAGCTTTCTTT
once TRBJ2-5 - TRBV4-3 CASSQDRETQYF TGCGCCAGCAGCCAAGACCGAGAGACCCAGTACTTC
- TRBJ1-6 - TRBV7-2 CASSPRTGPLHF TGTGCCAGCAGCCCCAGAACGGGACCCCTCCACTTT
- TRBJ1-1 - TRBV5-1 CASSGLSGQNTEAFF TGCGCCAGCAGCGGCCTATCAGGGCAGAACACTGAAGCTTTCTTT
- TRBJ1-6 TRBD1 TRBV3-1/TRBV3-2 CASSQAGGYSPLHF TGTGCCAGCAGCCAAGCAGGGGGGTATTCACCCCTCCACTTT
- TRBJ2-2 TRBD2 TRBV5-1 CASSGSSGADTGELFF TGCGCCAGCAGCGGGTCTAGCGGGGCGGACACCGGGGAGCTGTTTTTT
- TRBJ2-7 - TRBV30 CAWSVRALGEQYF TGTGCCTGGAGTGTGAGGGCGCTGGGTGAGCAGTACTTC
many TRBJ2-4 - TRBV12-5 CASGHRTDRIAKNIQYF TGTGCTAGTGGACACCGGACGGACAGAATAGCCAAAAACATTCAGTACTTC
- TRBJ1-2 TRBD1 TRBV2 CASSEGTGLNGYTF TGTGCCAGCAGTGAAGGGACAGGGCTGAATGGCTACACCTTC
- TRBJ2-5 - TRBV3-1/TRBV3-2 CASSQNQGTGTQYF TGTGCCAGCAGCCAAAACCAGGGCACAGGGACCCAGTACTTC
- TRBJ1-2 - TRBV5-6 CASSLDSNYGYTF TGTGCCAGCAGCTTGGACAGCAACTATGGCTACACCTTC
- TRBJ2-3 - TRBV10-3 CAISVSGFTDTQYF TGTGCCATCAGTGTATCGGGTTTCACAGATACGCAGTATTTT
- TRBJ2-7 - TRBV5-1 CASSLAGGLISYEQYF TGCGCCAGCAGCTTGGCGGGGGGCCTCATATCCTACGAGCAGTACTTC
- TRBJ1-2 - TRBV18 CASSPDKGGGYTF TGTGCCAGCTCACCGGACAAAGGGGGTGGCTACACCTTC
- TRBJ2-5 TRBD1 TRBV27 CASSGTGVAETQYF TGTGCCAGCTCTGGGACAGGGGTAGCAGAGACCCAGTACTTC
- TRBJ1-6 - TRBV3-1/TRBV3-2 CASSQQGGGGHSPLHF TGTGCCAGCAGCCAACAAGGTGGGGGGGGCCATTCACCCCTCCACTTT
- TRBJ2-7 - TRBV6-5 CASSYAGQTHEQYF TGTGCCAGCAGTTACGCTGGACAGACCCACGAGCAGTACTTC
once TRBJ2-1 TRBD2 TRBV20-1 CSASSRPAGVYNEQFF TGCAGTGCTAGTTCGAGGCCAGCGGGGGTTTACAATGAGCAGTTCTTC
few TRBJ2-3 - TRBV18 CASSPPFWASGADTQYF TGTGCCAGCTCACCACCGTTCTGGGCGTCTGGTGCAGATACGCAGTATTTT
- TRBJ1-3 - TRBV12-3/TRBV12-4 CASIQGPGNTIYF TGTGCCAGCATCCAGGGTCCTGGAAACACCATATATTTT
- TRBJ1-4 - TRBV3-1/TRBV3-2 CASSQAGPNEKLFF TGTGCCAGCAGCCAAGCAGGGCCTAATGAAAAACTGTTTTTT
once TRBJ2-3 - TRBV9 CASSVAGVRGTDTQYF TGTGCCAGCAGCGTAGCGGGGGTCCGAGGCACAGATACGCAGTATTTT
- TRBJ1-2 TRBD1 TRBV9 CASSVGQGEGGYTF TGTGCCAGCAGCGTGGGACAGGGTGAAGGTGGCTACACCTTC
- TRBJ2-7 - TRBV7-2 CASSPSYEQYF TGTGCCAGCAGCCCATCCTACGAGCAGTACTTC
- TRBJ2-1 TRBD2 TRBV6-6 CASSTSGGIGEQFF TGTGCCAGCAGCACTAGCGGGGGGATAGGTGAGCAGTTCTTC
- TRBJ2-3 - TRBV5-4 CASSLGLSSTDTQYF TGTGCCAGCAGCTTGGGTCTCTCTAGCACAGATACGCAGTATTTT
- TRBJ2-7 - TRBV5-6 CASSFDTEQYF TGTGCCAGCAGCTTTGACACCGAGCAGTACTTC
- TRBJ1-2 TRBD1 TRBV28 CASRPVGGQGARGYTF TGTGCCAGCAGACCCGTCGGGGGACAGGGGGCTCGTGGCTACACCTTC
- TRBJ1-2 - TRBV5-1 CASSLGGPSQGNGYTF TGCGCCAGCAGCTTGGGTGGCCCCTCCCAGGGAAATGGCTACACCTTC
- TRBJ1-2 - TRBV4-2 CASRPHRGYTF TGTGCCAGCAGACCTCACCGGGGCTACACCTTC
- TRBJ2-1 TRBD2 TRBV10-3 CAIRGTSGGEDEQFF TGTGCCATCAGGGGGACTAGCGGGGGAGAGGATGAGCAGTTCTTC
- TRBJ1-4 TRBD1 TRBV5-1 CASSLPDRAANEKLFF TGCGCCAGCAGCTTGCCCGACAGGGCCGCTAATGAAAAACTGTTTTTT
- TRBJ1-6 - TRBV6-5 CASSYSGTYNSPLHF TGTGCCAGCAGTTACTCGGGCACCTATAATTCACCCCTCCACTTT
- TRBJ1-1 - TRBV7-2 CASSFGVWDSHEAFF TGTGCCAGCAGCTTCGGGGTATGGGACTCGCACGAAGCTTTCTTT
- TRBJ2-1 - TRBV7-2 CASSLGVDSPVFF TGTGCCAGCAGCTTAGGTGTTGACTCCCCCGTGTTCTTC
- TRBJ2-1 - TRBV9 CASSPHYGEQFF TGTGCCAGCAGCCCCCACTACGGCGAGCAGTTCTTC
few TRBJ2-3 - TRBV3-1/TRBV3-2 CASSQWDGSGNTQYF TGTGCCAGCAGCCAATGGGATGGGTCCGGGAATACGCAGTATTTT
- TRBJ1-1 - TRBV2 CASEGGFTEAFF TGTGCCAGCGAGGGTGGATTCACTGAAGCTTTCTTT
- TRBJ2-7 TRBD1 TRBV11-1 CASSFATGLSSEQYF TGTGCCAGCAGCTTCGCGACAGGGTTATCCTCCGAGCAGTACTTC